The 24 T cell receptor beta chains listed next were all sequenced from one sample in a study of glioma-infiltrating T cells. TCR alpha and beta CDR3 regions were amplified from RNA using iRepertoire nested multiplex PCR. From the multiplex PCR reads, TCRdb called clonotypes with MiXCR, one entry per CDR3 protein. The sample yields around 180,000 distinct CDR3 sequences, around 45% seen once. Sequencing input: glioma tissue, nonneoplastic brain tissue, or PBMCs (not recorded which). The receptors stem from a human donor with low-grade glioma or glioblastoma, undergoing nonglioma brain surgery, or in good health (not recorded which).

This clonotype was picked up many times. The chain is built from TRBV20-1 and TRBJ2-3, with 10 positions matching TRBD2. Germline lookup yields CDR1 DFQATT and CDR2 SNEGSKA (reference sequence). J lost 4 bases, V lost 3 bases, and 10 bases had no gene match. The CDR3 runs to 16 residues. The CDR3 DNA sequence: TGCAGTGCTAGCGTCGCTAGCGGGAGCGGGGCAGATACGCAGTATTTT. Amino acids: CSASVASGSGADTQYF.

Details on this clonotype: Germline is not matched at one junction end, which may reflect a read error. V is TRBV4-1 and J is TRBJ2-3; D is ambiguous. The CDR3 contains 15 residues. Germline CDR1 MGHRA, CDR2 YSYEKL. CDR3 coding DNA: TGCGCCAGCACCCAACCCGGTATGGGGACAGATACGCAGTATTTT. It specifies CASTQPGMGTDTQYF.

This clonotype has at least ten counts. V is TRBV5-1 and J is TRBJ1-6; TRBD1 matches 8 bases. V was pared by 1 base and J by 7 bases, with 7 bases of the junction left unmatched. The CDR3 contains 16 residues. CDR1 SGHRS and CDR2 YFSETQ come from the germline V gene. The CDR3 region has the DNA TGCGCCAGCAGCTTGTCGGCAGGGGGCCACAATTCACCCCTCCACTTT. The encoded protein is CASSLSAGGHNSPLHF.

In regard to this clonotype: The conserved phenylalanine or tryptophan normally closing the CDR3 is absent here, so this likely arose from a read error. The chain is built from TRBV20-1 and TRBJ1-3, with a weak D call TRBD1 (5 bases). Germline loops: CDR1 DFQATT, CDR2 SNEGSKA (reference sequence). The CDR3 has 13 amino acids. The CDR3, as DNA: TGCAGTGCTAGGGCGGGGACCGGAAACACAATATATCTT. It translates to CSARAGTGNTIYL.

J is TRBJ2-7 and V is TRBV7-9; tentatively, D is TRBD1 (5 bases). The CDR3 extends over 13 amino acids. The V end lost 4 bases, the J end lost 4 bases, and 11 bases lay between the germline ends. From germline, CDR1 is SEHNR and CDR2 FQNEAQ (reference sequence). For the CDR3, the DNA is TGTGCCAGCAGCTACGACAGTCATTACGAGCAGTACTTC. Residues: CASSYDSHYEQYF.

This chain joins TRBV29-1 and TRBJ2-7; 14 bases are a match to TRBD2. J was trimmed by 7 bases and V by 4 bases; bases with no gene match: 6. This CDR3 contains 14 residues. Germline-derived CDR1 and CDR2 are SQVTM and ANQGSEA. Here the CDR3 DNA reads TGCAGCGTTGGACTAGCGGGAGGGAACAATGAGCAGTACTTC. It specifies CSVGLAGGNNEQYF.

The chain combines TRBV7-9 with TRBJ1-2; 8 bases match TRBD1. Looked up from germline, CDR1 is SEHNR and CDR2 is FQNEAQ (reference sequence). The CDR3 runs 13 residues. The junction had 5 bases not matched to a gene; V was cut back by 5 bases and J by 6 bases. CDR3 amino acids: CASSPGGADGYTF. The CDR3 nucleotides read TGTGCCAGCAGCCCAGGGGGCGCGGATGGCTACACCTTC. Using reference TRBV7-9 and TRBJ1-2 for the parts outside the CDR3, the full variable domain is DTGVSQNPRHKITKRGQNVTFRCDPISEHNRLYWYRQTLGQGPEFLTYFQNEAQLEKSRLLSDRFSAERPKGSFSTLEIQRTEQGDSAMYLCASSPGGADGYTFGSGTRLTVV.

The rearrangement uses TRBV7-2 and TRBJ2-5; the match to TRBD2 covers 7 bases. Per the germline V gene, CDR1 is SGHTA and CDR2 is FQGNSA. The V and J ends lost 5 bases and 4 bases, in that order; junction bases with no gene match: 7. The CDR3 covers 14 residues. This chain's CDR3 is CASSAFGRIETQYF. The CDR3 DNA follows: TGTGCCAGCAGCGCTTTCGGGAGGATAGAGACCCAGTACTTC.

A note on this clonotype: Mismatch with germline at one junction end may stem from a read error. The chain combines TRBV4-2 with TRBJ1-1; D is perhaps TRBD1 (6 bases). The length of the CDR3 is 16 residues. Germline assignment: CDR1 LGHNA and CDR2 YNFKEQ. CDR3 in DNA: TGTGCCAGCAGCAAGGGGGACGGAGGAAGGTCCACTGAAGCTTCCTTT. It codes for CASSKGDGGRSTEASF.

The chain has TRBV15 and TRBJ2-1, with D perhaps matching TRBD2 (5 bases). The germline V and J ends were trimmed by 1 base and 6 bases, with 16 bases remaining between them. The CDR3 sequence is 16 residues long. Germline lookup yields CDR1 LNHNV and CDR2 YYDKDF (reference sequence). The CDR3 bases are TGTGCCACCAGCAGAGGGTCTGGACCGGGGATCAATGAGCAGTTCTTC. Its protein is CATSRGSGPGINEQFF. The full variable domain, its missing parts supplied by reference TRBV15 and TRBJ2-1, is DAMVIQNPRYQVTQFGKPVTLSCSQTLNHNVMYWYQQKSSQAPKLLFHYYDKDFNNEADTPDNFQSRRPNTSFCFLDIRSPGLGDTAMYLCATSRGSGPGINEQFFGPGTRLTVL.

This clonotype came up many times. The rearrangement links TRBV7-2 to TRBJ1-2; 8 bases are shared with TRBD1. V lost 6 bases to trimming and J lost 6 bases; unmatched junction nucleotides: 6. In germline, CDR1 is SGHTA, CDR2 FQGNSA. The CDR3 is made up of 13 amino acids. CDR3 in amino acids: CASRRTGRDGYTF. The CDR3 DNA is TGTGCCAGCAGACGGACAGGGAGGGATGGCTACACCTTC.

This clonotype has more than one count but fewer than ten. Possible read error: a much larger clone is one base away. The CDR3 sequence is CAGRLGPYEQYF. The CDR3 nucleotides read TGTGCCGGCAGGCTCGGCCCCTACGAGCAGTACTTC. V gene TRBV28 combines with J gene TRBJ2-7; the D is unclear. CDR1 is MDHEN and CDR2 is SYDVKM in the germline V gene. The length of the CDR3 is 12 residues.

Notes on this clonotype: A much larger clone differs by one base, so this may be a read error. The CDR3 nucleotides read TGTGCCACAATACGGGACCGAGAATGTGGCTACACCTTC. It codes for CATIRDRECGYTF. V is TRBV10-3 and J is TRBJ1-2; a weak D match, TRBD1 (5 bases). Per germline, CDR1 ENHRY and CDR2 SYGVKD. The CDR3 extends over 13 amino acids. V lost 10 bases, J lost 7 bases, and 19 bases lay in between.

Turning to this clonotype: A much larger clone sits a single nucleotide away, making a read error possible. This rearrangement joins TRBV5-4 to TRBJ2-1; 7 bases line up with TRBD1. Germline CDR1 is SGHNT and CDR2 is YYREEE (reference sequence). There are 15 residues in the CDR3. The CDR3 DNA sequence: TGTGCCAGCAGCTTAAACAGGGGACGTTACAATGAGAAGTTCTTC. As protein: CASSLNRGRYNEKFF.

This clonotype turned up a few times. The chain is built from TRBV19 and TRBJ1-5; the match to TRBD1 covers 8 bases. Germline V gene sequence: CDR1 LNHDA, CDR2 SQIVND (reference sequence). The CDR3 has 15 amino acids. The J segment lost 4 bases and the V segment lost 7 bases, leaving 9 bases of the junction unmatched. The CDR3 reads CASTTRQGLNQPQHF. The DNA for the CDR3 is TGTGCCAGTACCACGAGACAGGGGCTGAATCAGCCCCAGCATTTT.

This clonotype appeared many times. The chain is built from TRBV27 and TRBJ1-2; D is perhaps TRBD1 (5 bases). The CDR3 has 13 residues. Germline CDR1 reads MNHEY; CDR2 reads SMNVEV (reference sequence). Trimming pared 2 bases from V and 4 bases from J, leaving 8 bases between. Here the CDR3 reads CASSLRRGYGYTF. The CDR3 DNA follows: TGTGCCAGCAGTTTAAGGAGGGGCTATGGCTACACCTTC.

This chain joins TRBV19 and TRBJ1-5; 10 nucleotides agree with TRBD1. Per germline, CDR1 LNHDA and CDR2 SQIVND (reference sequence). The CDR3 totals 18 residues. Trimming cost V 3 bases and J 4 bases; bases outside gene matches: 12. CDR3 residues: CASSIRSGTGAQNQPQHF. In DNA form, the CDR3 reads TGTGCCAGTAGTATTCGATCCGGGACAGGGGCTCAAAATCAGCCCCAGCATTTT.

In its sample, this clonotype was seen many times. The chain joins TRBV20-1 to TRBJ2-7; 9 bases match TRBD2. Germline V gene sequence: CDR1 DFQATT, CDR2 SNEGSKA (reference sequence). The CDR3 has 13 amino acids. The ends lost 5 bases at V and 2 bases at J; junction bases unmatched: 4. CDR3 loop: CSALTSGTYEQYF. CDR3 DNA: TGCAGTGCTCTGACTAGCGGAACCTACGAGCAGTACTTC.

As regards this clonotype: A read error may be the cause here, since a much bigger clone is one base away. The gene calls are TRBV28 and TRBJ1-4, with D perhaps TRBD1 (5 bases). V was shortened by 6 bases and J by 7 bases, with 21 bases between the two germline ends. Germline V CDR1 and CDR2: MDHEN, SYDVKM. There are 16 residues in the CDR3. The CDR3 sequence: CASRRDPPSSSEKLFF. CDR3 DNA sequence: TGTGCCAGCAGGCGGGACCCCCCTTCAAGCAGTGAAAAACTGTTTTTT.

To note about this clonotype: This could be a read error, since a much larger clone is one nucleotide away. The chain joins TRBV28 to TRBJ1-2, with TRBD1 matching 7 bases. Germline CDR1 and CDR2: MDHEN and SYDVKM. The CDR3 is 15 amino acids. With 6 bases clipped from V and 4 bases from J, the junction kept 11 bases outside the gene matches. The CDR3 sequence: CASRSPDRPRYGYTF. CDR3 sequence (DNA): TGTGCCAGCAGATCGCCGGACAGGCCTCGCTATGGCTACACCTTC.

This clonotype was detected ten times or more. The chain combines TRBV12-3 or TRBV12-4 with TRBJ2-1; 11 bases match TRBD2. This CDR3 has 14 residues. V was pared by 6 bases and J by 6 bases, with 4 bases of the junction left unmatched. In nucleotides, the CDR3 is TGTGCCAGCAGCTTTAGCGGGAGGGCCAATGAGCAGTTCTTC. This translates into CASSFSGRANEQFF.

This clonotype appeared a single time. The chain employs TRBV19 and TRBJ2-3; 7 bases are shared with TRBD2. After removal of 4 bases from V and 2 bases from J, the junction contained 9 bases not matched to a gene. The CDR3 is made up of 16 amino acids. Per the germline V gene, CDR1 is LNHDA and CDR2 is SQIVND (reference sequence). The CDR3, as DNA: TGTGCCAGTAGTACCCGAAGTAGCGGGCCCACAGATACGCAGTATTTT. Translation: CASSTRSSGPTDTQYF.

The chain combines TRBV7-9 with TRBJ2-7, with TRBD1 as a possible D gene (6 bases). Between the trimmed V and J ends, which lost 2 bases and 6 bases, there was a span of 20 bases. CDR3 length: 16 amino acids. Germline CDR1 is SEHNR and CDR2 is FQNEAQ (reference sequence). For the CDR3, the DNA is TGTGCCAGCAGCTTACTGTTAGGGCAGGGGTCTCGCGAGCAGTACTTC. It specifies CASSLLLGQGSREQYF.

This rearrangement joins TRBV5-1 to TRBJ2-1, with TRBD2 matching 9 bases. V shed 0 bases, J shed 9 bases, and the junction held 16 bases outside the gene matches. CDR1 SGHRS and CDR2 YFSETQ come from the germline V gene. This CDR3 region has 18 residues. CDR3 loop: CASSLVPRIAGVISEQFF. Written as DNA, the CDR3 is TGCGCCAGCAGCTTGGTTCCCCGTATAGCGGGAGTAATCAGTGAGCAGTTCTTC.